This TCR beta chain was sequenced during a study of blood T cell repertoires in COVID-19. Study-level background: Samples came from the United States, Italy and Spain, spanning acute and convalescent COVID-19. T cells, B-cell-depleted T cells, or PBMCs supplied cDNA or gDNA.

In the source study's methods: For nucleated cells, counts were estimated from reference gene primer amplification. Sequencing was performed with immunoSEQ multiplex PCR; in TCRdb, only in-frame clones are kept and a portion is missing. That table furnishes V, J and clone size, whereas the DNA furnished D and trimming. The top ten hold approximately 1.3% of the sample, which has 230,000 or so clones, roughly 82% seen once. J gave up 4 bases and V 2 bases, and 17 bases lay outside the gene matches. Germline lookup yields CDR1 SGHVS and CDR2 FQNEAQ. CDR3 size: 19 residues. This rearrangement joins TRBV7-8 to TRBJ1-2; the match to TRBD1 covers 9 bases. Material: peripheral blood. This receptor was obtained from a woman aged 40 to 50 who had recovered from COVID-19. The CDR3 sequence: CASSLSGGSPGTGLYGYTF. The CDR3 DNA is TGTGCCAGCAGCTTAAGTGGCGGAAGTCCCGGGACAGGGCTCTATGGCTACACCTTC.